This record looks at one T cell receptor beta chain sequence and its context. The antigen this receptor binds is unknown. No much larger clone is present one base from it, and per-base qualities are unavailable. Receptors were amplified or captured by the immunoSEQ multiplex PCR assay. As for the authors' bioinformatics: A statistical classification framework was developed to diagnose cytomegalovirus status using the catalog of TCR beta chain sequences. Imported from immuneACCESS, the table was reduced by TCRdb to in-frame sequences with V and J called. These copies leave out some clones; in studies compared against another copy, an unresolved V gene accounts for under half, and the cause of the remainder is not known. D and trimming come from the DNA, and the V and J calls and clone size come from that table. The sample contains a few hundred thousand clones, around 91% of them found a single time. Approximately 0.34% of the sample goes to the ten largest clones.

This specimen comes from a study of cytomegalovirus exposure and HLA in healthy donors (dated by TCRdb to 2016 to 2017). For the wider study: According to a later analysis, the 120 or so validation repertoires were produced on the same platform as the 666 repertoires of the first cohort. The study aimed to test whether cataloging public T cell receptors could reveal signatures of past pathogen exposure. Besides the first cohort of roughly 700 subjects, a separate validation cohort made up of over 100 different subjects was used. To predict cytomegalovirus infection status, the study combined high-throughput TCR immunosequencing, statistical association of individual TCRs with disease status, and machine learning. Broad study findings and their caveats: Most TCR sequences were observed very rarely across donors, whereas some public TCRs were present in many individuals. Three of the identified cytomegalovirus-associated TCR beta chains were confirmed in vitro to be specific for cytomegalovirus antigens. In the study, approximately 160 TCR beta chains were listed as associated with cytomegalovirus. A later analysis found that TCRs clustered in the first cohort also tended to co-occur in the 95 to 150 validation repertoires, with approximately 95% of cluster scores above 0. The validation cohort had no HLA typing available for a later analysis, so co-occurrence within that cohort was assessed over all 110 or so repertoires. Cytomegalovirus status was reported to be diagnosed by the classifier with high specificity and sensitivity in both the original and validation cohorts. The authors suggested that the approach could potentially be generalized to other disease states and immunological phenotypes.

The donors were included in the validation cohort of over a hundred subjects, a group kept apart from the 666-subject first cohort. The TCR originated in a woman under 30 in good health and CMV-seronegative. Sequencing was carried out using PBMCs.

The CDR3 has the sequence CASSLMSSYNSPLHF. The DNA sequence reads TGTGCCAGCAGTTTAATGAGCTCCTATAATTCACCCCTCCACTTT. The chain was built from TRBV27 and TRBJ1-6; no D gene can be assigned with confidence. From the germline V gene (reference sequence), CDR1 is MNHEY and CDR2 is SMNVEV. Spanning cysteine to phenylalanine, the CDR3 consists of 15 amino acids. CDR3 DNA is the only sequence kept; it has 45 bases, read in frame from the first base. The V end loses 2 bases and the J end loses 0 bases, and a stretch of 5 bases separates them.